The 25 T cell receptor beta chains below come from one sample, sequenced in a study of blood T cell repertoires in COVID-19. Sequenced by immunoSEQ multiplex PCR; TCRdb stores in-frame clones only, minus some. Among 120,000 to 150,000 clones listed, approximately 87% were seen once. The specimen was peripheral blood. These TCRs come from a woman aged 45-65 years with active or convalescent COVID-19.

The rearrangement joins TRBV5-1 to TRBJ2-7; D perhaps matches TRBD2 (6 bases). V was trimmed by 4 bases and J by 5 bases, leaving 13 bases between them. From germline, CDR1 is SGHRS and CDR2 YFSETQ. The CDR3 totals 13 residues. The CDR3 DNA reads TGCGCCAGCAGCCACGGTGGAGGGAACGAGCAGTACTTC. Amino acid sequence: CASSHGGGNEQYF.

This rearrangement joins TRBV7-3 to TRBJ2-2; 7 bases align to TRBD1. The V gene end was trimmed by 2 bases and the J gene end by 0 bases; junction bases not matched to a gene: 0. Germline values: CDR1 SGHTA, CDR2 FQGTGA. The CDR3 spans 15 residues. The CDR3 loop is CASSLGTANTGELFF. CDR3 coding DNA: TGTGCCAGCAGCTTAGGGACAGCGAACACCGGGGAGCTGTTTTTT.

This sequence joins TRBV28 and TRBJ2-1, with TRBD2 identical over 10 bases. The CDR3 consists of 15 residues. Germline V gene sequence: CDR1 MDHEN, CDR2 SYDVKM. J lost 7 bases, V lost 7 bases, and 10 bases had no gene match. The CDR3 DNA sequence: TGTGCCAGCATAAAGCGGGAGGGAATGGAAAATGAGCAGTTCTTC. Its protein is CASIKREGMENEQFF.

The chain recombines TRBV14 with TRBJ2-7; D is perhaps TRBD2 (6 bases). The germline V gene has CDR1 SGHDN and CDR2 FVKESK. The CDR3 runs 17 residues. Trimming cost V 1 base and J 0 bases, with 16 bases left between them. CDR3: CASSQVPHSGSSYEQYF. Here the CDR3 DNA reads TGTGCCAGCAGCCAAGTTCCGCACTCCGGGAGCTCCTACGAGCAGTACTTC.

This clone was found a few times. The J gene is TRBJ1-1, the V gene TRBV6-5, with 9 bases aligning to TRBD1. J was trimmed by 9 bases and V by 0 bases; bases with no gene match: 11. The CDR3 totals 16 residues. Germline values: CDR1 MNHEY, CDR2 SVGAGI. The CDR3 nucleotides read TGTGCCAGCAGTTACTCGGGAGGGACAGGGAGGGCGAAAGCTTTCTTT. Translating gives CASSYSGGTGRAKAFF.

The CDR3 sequence: CASSETGGGYTF. The DNA for the CDR3 is TGTGCCAGCAGCGAGACAGGGGGTGGCTACACCTTC. This chain connects TRBV7-9 to TRBJ1-2; 9 nucleotides align to TRBD1. The germline CDR1 and CDR2 sequences are SEHNR and FQNEAQ (reference sequence). V gave up 5 bases and J gave up 7 bases; unmatched junction bases: 2. This CDR3 contains 12 residues.

The sample holds a few counts of this clone. CDR3 DNA: TGTGCCAGCAGCTTATGGGGGGGATTTAACACTGAAGCTTTCTTT. Encoded protein: CASSLWGGFNTEAFF. The chain uses TRBV7-2 and TRBJ1-1; TRBD1 is a possible D gene (5 bases). The ends were cut back, 2 bases at V and 2 bases at J, with 12 bases in the middle. Per the germline V gene, CDR1 is SGHTA and CDR2 is FQGNSA. The CDR3 length is 15 residues.

The chain employs TRBV10-3 and TRBJ2-2, with 9 bases identical to TRBD1. The V and J ends lost 5 bases and 2 bases, in that order; junction bases with no gene match: 6. Germline V gene lookup returns CDR1 ENHRY and CDR2 SYGVKD. The CDR3 totals 16 residues. CDR3 nucleotide sequence: TGTGCCATCAGTAGATCGGGACAGGGAAACACCGGGGAGCTGTTTTTT. Protein sequence: CAISRSGQGNTGELFF.

This clone was seen more than once but under ten times. In DNA form, the CDR3 reads TGTGCCACCAGTGATTTGGAAAACGGGACAACAACTAATGAAAAACTGTTTTTT. Residues: CATSDLENGTTTNEKLFF. The rearrangement uses TRBV24-1 and TRBJ1-4, with D perhaps matching TRBD1 (6 bases). The CDR3 loop spans 18 amino acids. With 0 bases removed from V and 0 bases from J, the gap between germline ends came to 13 bases. CDR1 and CDR2 from the germline V gene are KGHDR and SFDVKD.

J is TRBJ2-5 and V is TRBV10-2; TRBD1 is a possible D gene (6 bases). Trimming took 9 bases from V and 7 from J, leaving 18 bases between them. This CDR3 has 13 amino acids. Germline V gene sequence: CDR1 WSHSY, CDR2 SAAADI. CDR3 sequence reads: CASTEASRGTQYF. DNA for the CDR3: TGCGCCAGTACGGAGGCTAGCAGGGGGACCCAGTACTTC.

This chain uses TRBV5-5 with TRBJ2-1; 12 bases match TRBD2. Germline CDR1 is SGHKS and CDR2 is YYEKEE (reference sequence). V shed 3 bases and J 8 bases; nucleotides not matched to a gene: 0. The CDR3 consists of 13 residues. As DNA, the CDR3 is TGTGCCAGCAGCTGGACTAGCGGGGATGAGCAGTTCTTC. Protein sequence: CASSWTSGDEQFF.

This clone appeared a single time. This chain's CDR3 is CASSVRGYEQYF. The CDR3 nucleotides are TGTGCCAGCAGCGTACGGGGTTACGAGCAGTACTTC. The chain employs TRBV28 and TRBJ2-7; D might be TRBD2 (5 bases). The V end was cut by 6 bases, the J end by 4 bases, with 10 bases between. Germline V gives CDR1 MDHEN, CDR2 SYDVKM. The CDR3 is 12 amino acids.

The chain uses TRBV7-8 and TRBJ2-7, with 12 bases identical to TRBD1. The germline gives CDR1 SGHVS, CDR2 FQNEAQ. The CDR3 is 16 residues long. The V segment lost 1 base and the J segment 6 bases; nucleotides outside the gene matches: 7. In DNA form, the CDR3 reads TGTGCCAGCAGCTTAGAGGGGGGACAGGGGGCGTTCGAGCAGTACTTC. It codes for CASSLEGGQGAFEQYF.

The rearrangement uses TRBV6-1 and TRBJ2-7; 8 nucleotides agree with TRBD2. Germline V gives CDR1 MNHNS, CDR2 SASEGT. The CDR3 runs 12 residues. J was trimmed by 5 bases and V by 4 bases; bases with no gene match: 1. CDR3 region: CASSVSGDEQYF. The CDR3 DNA is TGTGCCAGCAGTGTTAGCGGGGACGAGCAGTACTTC.

In this sample, this clone turned up once. The chain has TRBV30 and TRBJ2-5, with D hard to call. Germline assignment: CDR1 GTSNPN and CDR2 SVGIG (reference sequence). The V and J ends lost 2 bases and 1 base respectively, with 2 bases between them. This CDR3 is 11 amino acids long. CDR3 in DNA: TGTGCCTGGAGTCTCCAAGAGACCCAGTACTTC. Encoded protein: CAWSLQETQYF.

This clone has more than one count but fewer than ten. The chain links TRBV7-9 to TRBJ1-4; D is unresolved. Germline V gene data show CDR1 as SEHNR and CDR2 as FQNEAQ (reference sequence). V dropped 7 bases and J dropped 8 bases, with 17 bases sitting between them. The CDR3 has 14 amino acids. The CDR3 bases are TGTGCCAGCACTAGAGTCGCGGGGAACGAAAAACTGTTTTTT. This encodes CASTRVAGNEKLFF.

V gene TRBV27 combines with J gene TRBJ1-4, with 7 nucleotides matching TRBD1. J was trimmed by 0 bases and V by 5 bases; bases with no gene match: 3. The CDR3 covers 15 residues. Germline values: CDR1 MNHEY, CDR2 SMNVEV (reference sequence). The CDR3 spells CASSRDRATNEKLFF. The DNA for the CDR3 is TGTGCCAGCAGTAGAGACAGGGCAACTAATGAAAAACTGTTTTTT.

The chain combines TRBV4-1 with TRBJ1-2; 7 bases line up with TRBD1. Germline CDR1 reads MGHRA; CDR2 reads YSYEKL. The CDR3 length is 14 residues. V gave up 4 bases and J gave up 4 bases; unmatched junction bases: 6. The chain's CDR3 is CASSPGQRLYGYTF. The CDR3 DNA sequence: TGCGCCAGCAGCCCGGGACAGCGACTCTATGGCTACACCTTC.

CDR3 coding DNA: TGTGCCCGGTCCCGGGACAGCTATGGCTACACCTTC. Translation gives CARSRDSYGYTF. The rearrangement links TRBV30 to TRBJ1-2, with 7 nucleotides matching TRBD1. Losses at the gene ends were 8 bases for V and 4 bases for J; bases not matched to a gene: 7. The CDR3 covers 12 residues. CDR1 GTSNPN and CDR2 SVGIG come from the germline V gene (reference sequence). The whole variable domain, filled in from reference TRBV30 and TRBJ1-2, reads SQTIHQWPATLVQPVGSPLSLECTVEGTSNPNLYWYRQAAGRGLQLLFYSVGIGQISSEVPQNLSASRPQDRQFILSSKKLLLSDSGFYLCARSRDSYGYTFGSGTRLTVV.

The V and J genes are TRBV2 and TRBJ1-5, with 8 bases identical to TRBD1. Trimming took 8 bases from V and 3 from J; bases not matched to a gene: 3. CDR3 length: 13 amino acids. Germline CDR1 SNHLY, CDR2 FYNNEI. CDR3 protein: CASSDRANQPQHF. The CDR3 DNA reads as TGTGCCAGCTCGGACAGGGCCAATCAGCCCCAGCATTTT.

This rearrangement joins TRBV7-2 to TRBJ1-1; D is unresolved. Trimming shortened V by 2 bases and J by 7 bases, and 14 bases separated the two germline ends. The CDR3 is made up of 14 amino acids. The germline gives CDR1 SGHTA, CDR2 FQGNSA. CDR3 sequence reads: CASSLSQMSIEAFF. CDR3 bases: TGTGCCAGCAGCTTATCACAGATGTCGATTGAAGCTTTCTTT.

The chain carries TRBV27 and TRBJ2-5; TRBD2 matches at 9 bases. The V gene end was trimmed by 0 bases and the J gene end by 6 bases; junction bases not matched to a gene: 8. The CDR3 length is 16 residues. Looked up from germline, CDR1 is MNHEY and CDR2 is SMNVEV (reference sequence). CDR3 sequence reads: CASSLSAGGITQTQYF. CDR3 coding DNA: TGTGCCAGCAGTTTATCAGCGGGAGGTATCACACAGACCCAGTACTTC.

This clone occurred a few times. The chain uses TRBV5-1 and TRBJ2-7; weak D call: TRBD2 (6 bases). Looked up from germline, CDR1 is SGHRS and CDR2 is YFSETQ. V was pared by 4 bases and J by 4 bases, with 15 bases between. This CDR3 has 14 amino acids. CDR3 sequence reads: CASSRSGGTYEQYF. The CDR3 DNA is TGCGCCAGCAGCAGGTCCGGCGGGACTTACGAGCAGTACTTC.

J is TRBJ1-4 and V is TRBV6-6; D gene unclear. This CDR3 contains 14 residues. Germline lookup yields CDR1 MNHNY and CDR2 SVGAGI (reference sequence). V gave up 6 bases and J gave up 0 bases, with 8 bases separating them. The CDR3 here is CASSPSATNEKLFF. The CDR3 bases are TGTGCCAGCAGCCCCAGTGCAACTAATGAAAAACTGTTTTTT.

The V call is TRBV7-3, the J call TRBJ1-2; D is perhaps TRBD1 (5 bases). Germline V gene sequence: CDR1 SGHTA, CDR2 FQGTGA. The CDR3 runs 15 residues. With 5 bases removed from V and 6 bases from J, the gap between germline ends came to 19 bases. The CDR3 protein is CASSPPWRGRDGYTF. The DNA of the CDR3 is TGTGCCAGCAGCCCCCCCTGGCGGGGGAGGGATGGCTACACCTTC.